The rows below give T cell receptor beta chains drawn from one sample of a study of T cell clonotyping in hematopoietic cell transplantation. Using immunoSEQ multiplex PCR, the repertoire was profiled, and TCRdb retains in-frame clones only, with some absent. The sample lists 27,000 or so clones, more than 70% occurring once. Sequencing used peripheral blood mononuclear cells, obtained before stem cell transplant. The source is a man aged 45 to 65 with myelodysplastic syndrome. Some clones in this sample may be carry-over from other donors' samples. CDR3s include the opening cysteine and the closing phenylalanine or tryptophan. The D gene is left open where the match is weak. Clone sizes are given selectively: once, few, many, or a class where the clone is expanded.

V gene	J gene	clone size	D gene	CDR3 length	CDR3 DNA	CDR3 protein
TRBV7-6	TRBJ1-6	NA	NA	16	TGTGCCAGCAGCCTATTGAAAGCGGGCCCAAATTCACCCCTCCACTTT	CASSLLKAGPNSPLHF
TRBV18	TRBJ1-1	NA	NA	14	TGTGCCAGCTCACCCTGGGGGGGCCCCGATGGAGCTTTCTTT	CASSPWGGPDGAFF
TRBV5-1	TRBJ1-2	NA	TRBD1	14	TGCGCCAGCACCCGGGACAGGGTAAGGGATGGCTACACCTTC	CASTRDRVRDGYTF
TRBV19	TRBJ1-1	few	NA	12	TGTGCCAGTAGTATAGGGGTCACTGAAGCTTTCTTT	CASSIGVTEAFF
TRBV30	TRBJ1-2	NA	NA	13	TGTGCCTGGAGTGTAGGAGATGTCTATGGCTACACCTTC	CAWSVGDVYGYTF
TRBV29-1	TRBJ1-5	NA	NA	13	TGCAGCGTTACCAGGGGTAGCAATCAGCCCCAGCATTTT	CSVTRGSNQPQHF
TRBV19	TRBJ1-6	NA	NA	13	TGTGCCGCCGCAACGGTGAATAATTCACCCCTCCACTTT	CAAATVNNSPLHF
TRBV7-2	TRBJ1-6	NA	NA	15	TGTGCCAGCAGCTTAAGGGAGGCCAGGGATTCACCCCTCCACTTT	CASSLREARDSPLHF
TRBV30	TRBJ2-3	NA	NA	15	TGTGCCTGGAGCCGCGAGGCGGGTTTGTCAGATACGCAGTATTTT	CAWSREAGLSDTQYF
TRBV2	TRBJ2-7	NA	TRBD1	16	TGTGCCAGCAGTGAATTGGGACAGCTAGCCGGCCTCGAGCAGTACTTC	CASSELGQLAGLEQYF
TRBV4-1	TRBJ1-2	few	NA	15	TGCGCCAGCAGCCAGGGGGAAGTTGGCAACTATGGCTACACCTTC	CASSQGEVGNYGYTF
TRBV5-4	TRBJ1-2	NA	TRBD1	15	TGTGCCAGCAGCTTGGGAGGACAGGGGAACTATGGCTACACCTTC	CASSLGGQGNYGYTF
TRBV5-1	TRBJ2-7	NA	TRBD1	16	TGCGCCAGCAGCCCGAAACAGGGGGCAACTTCCTACGAGCAGTACTTC	CASSPKQGATSYEQYF
TRBV7-2	TRBJ2-1	NA	NA	16	TGTGCCAGCAGCCCAGGCGGGACCCCCCCATACAATGAGCAGTTCTTC	CASSPGGTPPYNEQFF
TRBV6-1	TRBJ2-7	NA	NA	12	TGTGCCAGCACCTACCGGGAGAGGGAGCAGTACTTC	CASTYREREQYF
TRBV20-1	TRBJ2-3	NA	NA	11	TGCAGTGCTCCCTTCTGGGTGGTGCAGTATTTT	CSAPFWVVQYF
TRBV6-5	TRBJ2-7	NA	NA	15	TGTGCCAGCAGTTACTCGACCGGGGCAGCCTACGAGCAGTACTTC	CASSYSTGAAYEQYF
TRBV5-4	TRBJ2-7	NA	NA	13	TGTGCCAGCAGCTTGGAGGACCCGTACGAGCAGTACTTC	CASSLEDPYEQYF
TRBV7-3	TRBJ2-2	NA	NA	16	TGTGCCAGCAAACTATCGGGCGGATCGAACACCGGGGAGCTGTTTTTT	CASKLSGGSNTGELFF
TRBV6-5	TRBJ1-5	once	TRBD1	14	TGTGCCAGCAGGATAGGACAGGGACGACAGCCCCAGCATTTT	CASRIGQGRQPQHF
TRBV4-1	TRBJ2-2	NA	NA	14	TGCGCCAGCGGACATCCCTCGAGGACCGGGGAGCTGTTTTTT	CASGHPSRTGELFF
TRBV7-6	TRBJ2-3	NA	NA	13	TGTGCCAGCAGCTTAGCGGGGGCAGATACGCAGTATTTT	CASSLAGADTQYF